These T cell receptor beta chains were read from a single sample in a study of shared clonotypes between healthy human individuals. Repertoires were generated with immunoSEQ multiplex PCR, while TCRdb's copy carries only in-frame clones and drops some. The data contain roughly 650,000 clones, about 96% of them singletons. The sequenced material came from naive CD4+ T cells sorted from blood. These receptors were collected from a woman aged 30 to 39 in good health. Both conserved end residues are part of each CDR3. The D gene is left open where the match is weak. Where a row states a size, it is once, few, many or the class of an expanded clone; other rows omit it.

CDR3 | DNA | J | size | V | D
CASTSRGESSGNTIYF | TGTGCCAGCACCTCCCGGGGGGAGTCGTCTGGAAACACCATATATTTT | TRBJ1-3 | - | TRBV28 | -
CASSVEVPGRNYGYTF | TGTGCCAGCAGCGTAGAGGTTCCGGGACGGAACTATGGCTACACCTTC | TRBJ1-2 | once | TRBV9 | -
CASSVGGISGANVLTF | TGTGCCAGCAGCGTAGGCGGAATCTCTGGGGCCAACGTCCTGACTTTC | TRBJ2-6 | - | TRBV9 | -
CASSLPQGANEKLFF | TGTGCCAGCAGTCTCCCCCAGGGGGCGAATGAAAAACTGTTTTTT | TRBJ1-4 | - | TRBV28 | TRBD1
CASSLVGGDQPQHF | TGCGCCAGCAGCTTGGTTGGGGGTGATCAGCCCCAGCATTTT | TRBJ1-5 | - | TRBV5-1 | -
CASRGGGLPAETQYF | TGTGCCAGCAGGGGCGGGGGCCTCCCGGCAGAGACCCAGTACTTC | TRBJ2-5 | - | TRBV6-6 | -
CASSSRTGPPETQYF | TGTGCCAGCAGTTCCCGGACAGGGCCCCCAGAGACCCAGTACTTC | TRBJ2-5 | - | TRBV27 | TRBD1
CASILGTGETQYF | TGTGCCAGCATATTAGGCACAGGGGAGACCCAGTACTTC | TRBJ2-5 | - | TRBV2 | -
CASSFSGRPDTQYF | TGTGCCAGCAGCTTTAGCGGGAGGCCAGATACGCAGTATTTT | TRBJ2-3 | - | TRBV5-5 | TRBD2
CASSYGSSPTYEQYF | TGTGCCAGCAGCTACGGGTCTTCTCCGACCTACGAGCAGTACTTC | TRBJ2-7 | - | TRBV6-6 | -
CASRSGLQETQYF | TGTGCCAGCAGATCCGGACTTCAAGAGACCCAGTACTTC | TRBJ2-5 | - | TRBV28 | -
CASSLGQSHGELFF | TGTGCCAGCAGTTTGGGACAGAGCCACGGGGAGCTGTTTTTT | TRBJ2-2 | - | TRBV2 | TRBD1
CASSLVWTSGTHNEQFF | TGTGCCAGCAGCTTAGTGTGGACTAGCGGGACCCACAATGAGCAGTTCTTC | TRBJ2-1 | once | TRBV11-3 | TRBD2
CSVKRNPDQPQHF | TGCAGCGTTAAGAGGAACCCAGATCAGCCCCAGCATTTT | TRBJ1-5 | - | TRBV29-1 | -
CASSLAPLGGYEQYF | TGCGCCAGCAGCTTGGCCCCACTAGGAGGCTACGAGCAGTACTTC | TRBJ2-7 | - | TRBV5-1 | -
CAISESGGGQPQHF | TGTGCCATCAGTGAGTCCGGGGGTGGTCAGCCCCAGCATTTT | TRBJ1-5 | once | TRBV10-3 | -
CASSLGQGHQETQYF | TGCGCCAGCAGCTTGGGTCAGGGCCACCAAGAGACCCAGTACTTC | TRBJ2-5 | - | TRBV5-1 | -
CASSFGSGEAYEQYF | TGCGCCAGCAGCTTTGGGAGCGGGGAGGCCTACGAGCAGTACTTC | TRBJ2-7 | - | TRBV5-1 | TRBD2
CASRTSGSPYEQYF | TGTGCCAGCCGGACTAGCGGAAGCCCCTACGAGCAGTACTTC | TRBJ2-7 | - | TRBV28 | TRBD2
CALGQGAGGYTF | TGTGCCCTCGGACAGGGGGCGGGTGGCTACACCTTC | TRBJ1-2 | - | TRBV30 | TRBD1
CASSQAGANTGELFF | TGTGCCAGCAGCCAGGCCGGGGCGAACACCGGGGAGCTGTTTTTT | TRBJ2-2 | - | TRBV4-2 | -
CASSPWDSSTDTQYF | TGTGCCAGCTCACCCTGGGACTCAAGCACAGATACGCAGTATTTT | TRBJ2-3 | - | TRBV18 | -
CASSLAGGFLGYTF | TGTGCCAGCAGCTTAGCGGGGGGGTTTCTTGGCTACACCTTC | TRBJ1-2 | - | TRBV7-2 | -
CASTRRGGNQPQHF | TGTGCCAGCACCCGGAGGGGCGGGAATCAACCCCAGCATTTT | TRBJ1-5 | once | TRBV5-6 | -
CATTQGHEQYF | TGTGCCACCACACAGGGGCACGAGCAGTACTTC | TRBJ2-7 | - | TRBV6-5 | TRBD1
CASSLDGTNYGYTF | TGTGCCAGCAGTTTGGACGGAACTAACTATGGCTACACCTTC | TRBJ1-2 | - | TRBV28 | -
CASSLGSASGRDEQFF | TGCGCCAGCAGCTTGGGCTCGGCTAGCGGGAGGGATGAGCAGTTCTTC | TRBJ2-1 | - | TRBV5-1 | TRBD2
CASSFGGQILNTEAFF | TGCGCCAGCAGCTTCGGCGGACAGATTTTGAACACTGAAGCTTTCTTT | TRBJ1-1 | - | TRBV5-1 | -
CASSFQEHGNTIYF | TGTGCCAGCAGTTTCCAGGAACACGGAAACACCATATATTTT | TRBJ1-3 | - | TRBV28 | -
CASSPRVSYGYTF | TGTGCCAGCAGCCCCAGGGTTAGCTATGGCTACACCTTC | TRBJ1-2 | - | TRBV27 | -
CASSQDLGQVFYEQYF | TGCGCCAGCAGCCAAGACCTGGGACAGGTTTTCTACGAGCAGTACTTC | TRBJ2-7 | - | TRBV4-1 | TRBD1